Listed here are 17 T cell receptor beta chains from one sample, sequenced in a study of response to subunit inactivated influenza vaccine (dated by TCRdb to 2016 to 2019). The protocol used for the library was RT-PCR. The instrument was an Illumina HiSeq 2500. TCRdb redid the processing of the public reads, applying fastp at Q25 and MiXCR, and retained in-frame beta chains. Each CDR3 protein appears once, grouped with its most common genes and DNA. For this sample there are some 600,000 distinct CDR3 sequences; 12% to 15% appear just once. The ten most abundant clones make up less than 9% of the sample. The specimen was PBMCs from blood, collected roughly 2 weeks before vaccination. The receptors here all came from a man between 45 and 60 years old who received an inactivated influenza vaccine. Donor details come from another sample of the same person, matched by shared clones.

The chain carries TRBV29-1 and TRBJ2-7; perhaps TRBD2 as D (5 bases). The CDR3 contains 14 residues. V gave up 4 bases and J gave up 4 bases, with 17 bases separating them. Germline V lookup: CDR1 SQVTM, CDR2 ANQGSEA. CDR3: CSVGFGLADYEQYF. The CDR3 DNA is TGCAGCGTTGGATTTGGGCTAGCTGATTACGAGCAGTACTTC.

This clonotype was counted a few times. The V call is TRBV6-2 or TRBV6-3, the J call TRBJ2-3; D uncertain. Trimming stripped 10 bases from V and 6 bases from J, with 8 bases between. The germline V gene encodes CDR1 MNHEY and CDR2 SVGEGT. The length of the CDR3 is 10 residues. DNA of the CDR3: TGTGCCACCCTGTCCGATACGCAGTATTTT. Translated: CATLSDTQYF.

This clonotype was seen a handful of times. The chain carries TRBV10-3 and TRBJ2-7, with unresolved D. CDR1 ENHRY and CDR2 SYGVKD come from the germline V gene. The CDR3 has 12 residues. Trimming stripped 3 bases from V and 3 bases from J, with 6 bases between. CDR3 coding DNA: TGTGCCATCAGTGACACCCACTACGAGCAGTACTTC. Translated, it gives CAISDTHYEQYF.

V usage is TRBV29-1 and J usage is TRBJ2-2; 7 nucleotides align to TRBD2. The trim removed 6 bases at V and 6 bases at J, leaving 13 bases unmatched. The V gene's germline CDR1 is SQVTM and CDR2 ANQGSEA. This CDR3 has 15 amino acids. The CDR3 is CSVLVESGKAGELFF. The CDR3 bases are TGCAGCGTCCTCGTGGAAAGCGGGAAAGCCGGGGAGCTGTTTTTT.

This clonotype turned up a few times. The rearrangement joins TRBV10-3 to TRBJ2-1, with D unclear. CDR1 and CDR2 (germline): ENHRY, SYGVKD. The CDR3 is made up of 13 amino acids. Trimming left V 1 base short and J 0 bases short, with 1 base between. CDR3: CAISEYSYNEQFF. The CDR3 DNA reads as TGTGCCATCAGTGAGTACTCCTACAATGAGCAGTTCTTC.

This clonotype has more than one count but fewer than ten. This rearrangement joins TRBV5-1 to TRBJ2-5; no clear D gene. This CDR3 is 13 amino acids long. Germline CDR1 reads SGHRS; CDR2 reads YFSETQ. Trimming took 3 bases from V and 0 from J, leaving 6 bases between them. The CDR3: CASSSTHQETQYF. The CDR3 bases are TGCGCCAGCAGCTCGACACACCAAGAGACCCAGTACTTC.

CDR3 in amino acids: CASSEASGKNIQYF. DNA for the CDR3: TGTGCCAGCAGTGAAGCTAGCGGGAAAAACATTCAGTACTTC. This chain links TRBV2 with TRBJ2-4; TRBD2 matches at 7 bases. The CDR3 contains 14 residues. The ends lost 0 bases at V and 4 bases at J; junction bases unmatched: 0. Germline V gene sequence: CDR1 SNHLY, CDR2 FYNNEI.

V gene TRBV12-3 or TRBV12-4 combines with J gene TRBJ2-1, with TRBD1 matching over 7 bases. The trim removed 5 bases at V and 9 bases at J, leaving 7 bases unmatched. The CDR3 is 13 residues long. The CDR3 loop reads CASSPPQGTEQFF. Written as DNA, the CDR3 is TGTGCCAGCAGTCCCCCACAGGGGACTGAGCAGTTCTTC.

The chain employs TRBV29-1 and TRBJ2-1, with D possibly TRBD1 on 6 matching bases. V was pared by 7 bases and J by 9 bases, with 16 bases between. Germline-derived CDR1 and CDR2 are SQVTM and ANQGSEA. CDR3 length: 12 residues. The CDR3 spells CSASGALGEQFF. The CDR3 DNA sequence: TGCAGCGCCTCAGGGGCGTTGGGTGAGCAGTTCTTC.

There are many counts of this clonotype. This chain links TRBV7-8 with TRBJ2-1, with 10 bases that match TRBD1. Germline V gives CDR1 SGHVS, CDR2 FQNEAQ. The J segment lost 6 bases and the V segment lost 6 bases, leaving 8 bases of the junction unmatched. CDR3 size: 15 residues. CDR3 nucleotides: TGTGCCAGCAGATCGACAGGGGGCCGGTTCAATGAGCAGTTCTTC. It specifies CASRSTGGRFNEQFF. Based on the CDR3 plus reference TRBV7-8 and TRBJ2-1, the full variable domain is GAGVSQSPRYKVAKRGQDVALRCDPISGHVSLFWYQQALGQGPEFLTYFQNEAQLDKSGLPSDRFFAERPEGSVSTLKIQRTQQEDSAVYLCASRSTGGRFNEQFFGPGTRLTVL.

The J gene is TRBJ2-1, the V gene TRBV20-1; 12 bases match TRBD2. Per the germline V gene, CDR1 is DFQATT and CDR2 is SNEGSKA (reference sequence). The CDR3 contains 14 residues. V was pared by 6 bases and J by 6 bases, with 6 bases of the junction left unmatched. Here the CDR3 DNA reads TGCAGTGCAGTGGGACTAGCGGGTGGCAATGAGCAGTTCTTC. Translated: CSAVGLAGGNEQFF.

This clonotype was picked up many times. The chain links TRBV12-3 or TRBV12-4 to TRBJ2-2; D possibly corresponds to TRBD2 (5 bases). Between the trimmed V and J ends, which lost 3 bases and 5 bases, there was a span of 19 bases. This CDR3 contains 17 residues. The CDR3, as DNA: TGTGCCAGCAGTTTTCTGGCCGGGATAGTGATAACCGGGGAGCTGTTTTTT. Translated, it gives CASSFLAGIVITGELFF.

This clonotype occurred a few times. CDR3 loop: CATTTGLAYEQFF. The CDR3 DNA is TGTGCCACCACTACAGGGTTGGCGTATGAGCAGTTCTTC. The V gene is TRBV15, the J gene TRBJ2-1; maybe TRBD1 (6 bases). This CDR3 has 13 residues. CDR1 is LNHNV and CDR2 is YYDKDF in the germline V gene (reference sequence). V lost 7 bases and J 8 bases, leaving 15 bases between the germline ends.

The V gene is TRBV7-3, the J gene TRBJ1-3, with D uncertain. Between the trimmed V and J ends, which lost 4 bases and 3 bases, there was a span of 7 bases. From germline, CDR1 is SGHTA and CDR2 FQGTGA. This CDR3 is built from 13 residues. For the CDR3, the DNA is TGTGCCAGCAGCTCCGGTTTTGGAAACACCATATATTTT. This translates into CASSSGFGNTIYF.

V is TRBV28 and J is TRBJ2-7; D is ambiguous. The CDR3 runs 13 residues. V lost 6 bases, J lost 5 bases, and 14 bases lay in between. The germline V gene has CDR1 MDHEN and CDR2 SYDVKM. The CDR3 spells CASSVRIEDEQYF. The DNA of the CDR3 is TGTGCCAGCAGCGTAAGGATTGAGGACGAGCAGTACTTC.

There are a few counts of this clonotype. The chain has TRBV18 and TRBJ2-2; either TRBD1 or TRBD2 may fit D (5 bases each). Germline CDR1 KGHSH, CDR2 LQKENI. CDR3 size: 15 residues. V shed 2 bases and J shed 4 bases, with 11 bases lying between them. The CDR3, as DNA: TGTGCCAGCTCACCAGGGACGATCGCCACCGGGGAGCTGTTTTTT. The encoded protein is CASSPGTIATGELFF.

On this clonotype: This may come from a read error, since a much larger clone is one base off. CDR3: CASSLEWEQYF. In DNA form, the CDR3 reads TGTGCCAGCAGCTTAGAGTGGGAGCAGTACTTC. The V call is TRBV7-9, the J call TRBJ2-7; no reliable D call. This CDR3 spans 11 amino acids. Germline V gene lookup returns CDR1 SEHNR and CDR2 FQNEAQ (reference sequence). V was clipped by 1 base and J by 7 bases, with 5 bases between them.